The following is a T cell receptor (beta chain) sequence with its context. These data belong to a study of blood T cells in healthy people across ages. Germline V lookup: CDR1 MNHEY, CDR2 SVGAGI. CDR3 size: 14 residues. It was with a sample-barcoded 5' primer and a J-beta primer mix that a second PCR of roughly 6 to 11 cycles was run. In TCRdb, the 5' RACE reads were re-called with MiXCR into one record per CDR3 protein. The sample has roughly 1.9 million distinct CDR3 sequences; approximately 39% are singletons. Each donor was a healthy Caucasian individual from Russia, aged about 6 to 90. Source material: blood. This clonotype was sampled from a human donor in good health. The chain combines TRBV6-5 with TRBJ2-4; possibly TRBD1 or TRBD2 for D (5 bases each). The end of the DNA fits TRBJ2-7 better, so the J call may be wrong. CDR3 coding DNA: TGTGCCAGCTGCCGAGGGGTGGGGATCTACGAGCAGTACTTC. This sequence encodes CASCRGVGIYEQYF.